Shown below are 10 T cell receptor beta chains from a single sample sequenced in a study of blood T cell repertoires in COVID-19. Here immunoSEQ multiplex PCR was the method, and the copy in TCRdb shows in-frame clones only, minus some. The profile shows fewer than 200,000 clones, roughly 85% of them singletons. The sequencing input was PBMCs or T cells enriched from blood (not recorded which). The receptors were gathered from a woman in her seventies in a cohort exposed to, infected with or recovered from COVID-19 (not recorded which).

V gene TRBV24-1 combines with J gene TRBJ2-7; D uncertain. Between the trimmed V and J ends, which lost 3 bases and 4 bases, there was a span of 6 bases. This CDR3 is 12 amino acids long. Germline values: CDR1 KGHDR, CDR2 SFDVKD. The CDR3 DNA sequence: TGTGCCACCAGTGATGAACTTTACGAGCAGTACTTC. This gives the protein CATSDELYEQYF.

The count of this clone is one. The chain joins TRBV7-8 to TRBJ2-1; 10 bases match TRBD2. Trimming took 2 bases from V and 3 from J; bases not matched to a gene: 7. Germline V lookup: CDR1 SGHVS, CDR2 FQNEAQ. The CDR3 has 17 residues. In DNA, the CDR3 is TGTGCCAGCAGCTTACCTAGCGGGAGAAGGGGCTACAATGAGCAGTTCTTC. Protein sequence: CASSLPSGRRGYNEQFF.

Points on this clone: Other DNA sequences in this specimen translate into the identical CDR3. The gene calls are TRBV5-1 and TRBJ2-7; TRBD1 agrees at 7 bases. This CDR3 comprises 13 residues. The germline V gene encodes CDR1 SGHRS and CDR2 YFSETQ. V trimming: 4 bases; J trimming: 4 bases; junction bases outside the gene matches: 5. CDR3 bases: TGCGCCAGCAGCCTAGACAGGGCGTACGAGCAGTACTTC. As protein: CASSLDRAYEQYF.

V usage is TRBV27 and J usage is TRBJ2-1, with no clear D. CDR1 MNHEY and CDR2 SMNVEV come from the germline V gene (reference sequence). CDR3 length: 15 residues. With 6 bases removed from V and 0 bases from J, the gap between germline ends came to 12 bases. The CDR3 spells CASRLIRGSYNEQFF. The CDR3 nucleotides are TGTGCCAGCAGACTGATCCGCGGCTCCTACAATGAGCAGTTCTTC.

The chain recombines TRBV4-1 with TRBJ2-7; TRBD2 aligns across 11 bases. This CDR3 region has 16 residues. Trimming cost V 1 base and J 4 bases; bases outside gene matches: 6. Germline CDR1 MGHRA, CDR2 YSYEKL. The CDR3 sequence: CASSQGTSGGTYEQYF. The CDR3 nucleotides are TGCGCCAGCAGCCAAGGTACTAGCGGGGGAACGTACGAGCAGTACTTC.

The genes are TRBV24-1 and TRBJ1-3; D is unclear. Germline V lookup: CDR1 KGHDR, CDR2 SFDVKD. CDR3 length equals 18 residues. V was trimmed by 0 bases and J by 0 bases, leaving 14 bases between them. CDR3 DNA: TGTGCCACCAGTGATTTGAAAGTGAAGCTCAACTCTGGAAACACCATATATTTT. The encoded protein is CATSDLKVKLNSGNTIYF.

This clone was seen only once. The CDR3 DNA reads as TGTGCCAGCAGTCAAGCCGGACAGCAAGTCTATTCACCCCTCCACTTT. It translates to CASSQAGQQVYSPLHF. The chain links TRBV28 to TRBJ1-6; possibly TRBD1 for D (6 bases). The CDR3 has 16 residues. V was trimmed by 5 bases and J by 8 bases, leaving 19 bases between them. Germline loops: CDR1 MDHEN, CDR2 SYDVKM.

The chain combines TRBV10-3 with TRBJ1-6, with 7 bases identical to TRBD1. V was clipped by 6 bases and J by 7 bases; unmatched bases: 12. The CDR3 has 16 residues. The germline V gene encodes CDR1 ENHRY and CDR2 SYGVKD. In nucleotides, the CDR3 is TGTGCCATCAGCCCTCGGGAGGGGGCAGGAAATTCACCCCTCCACTTT. This encodes CAISPREGAGNSPLHF.

The chain carries TRBV2 and TRBJ1-5; D possibly corresponds to TRBD1 (6 bases). This CDR3 is built from 14 residues. V was cut by 7 bases and J by 5 bases, with 15 bases left in between. CDR1 is SNHLY and CDR2 is FYNNEI in the germline V gene. CDR3 sequence reads: CASTPSRGYQPQHF. CDR3 sequence (DNA): TGTGCCAGCACCCCGTCCAGGGGATATCAGCCCCAGCATTTT.

The genes are TRBV12-5 and TRBJ1-6, with a weak D call TRBD1 (6 bases). Trimming removed 6 bases at V and 8 bases at J, with 14 bases between. The CDR3 is made up of 14 amino acids. Germline CDR1 LGHNT, CDR2 FRNRAP. The CDR3 reads CASGTGQGHSPLHF. Written as DNA, the CDR3 is TGTGCTAGTGGGACGGGACAAGGGCATTCACCCCTCCACTTT.